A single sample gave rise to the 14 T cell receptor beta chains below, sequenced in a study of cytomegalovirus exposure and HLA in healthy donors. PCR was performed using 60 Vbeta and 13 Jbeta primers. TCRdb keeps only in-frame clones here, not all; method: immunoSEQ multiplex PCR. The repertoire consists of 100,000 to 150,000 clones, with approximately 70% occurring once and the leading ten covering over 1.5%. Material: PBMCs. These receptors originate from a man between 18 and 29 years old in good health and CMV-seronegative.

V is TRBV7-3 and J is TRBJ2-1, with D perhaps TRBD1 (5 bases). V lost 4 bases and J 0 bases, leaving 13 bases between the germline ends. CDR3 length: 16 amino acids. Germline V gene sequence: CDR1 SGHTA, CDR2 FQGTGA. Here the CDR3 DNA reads TGTGCCAGCAGCTACCTGACAGCGAGCTCCTACAATGAGCAGTTCTTC. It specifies CASSYLTASSYNEQFF.

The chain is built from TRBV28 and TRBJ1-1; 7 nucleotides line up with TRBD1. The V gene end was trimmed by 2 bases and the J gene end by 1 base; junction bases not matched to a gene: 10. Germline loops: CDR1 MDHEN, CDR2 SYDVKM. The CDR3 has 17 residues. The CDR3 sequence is CASSLIEQGKENTEAFF. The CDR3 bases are TGTGCCAGCAGTTTAATCGAACAGGGGAAGGAGAACACTGAAGCTTTCTTT.

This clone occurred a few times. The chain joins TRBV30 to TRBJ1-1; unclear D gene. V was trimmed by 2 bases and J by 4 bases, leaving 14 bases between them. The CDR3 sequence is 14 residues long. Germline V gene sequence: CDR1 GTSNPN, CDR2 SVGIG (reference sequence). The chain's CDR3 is CAWSQDLLGTEAFF. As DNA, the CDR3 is TGTGCCTGGAGTCAAGACCTCCTAGGCACTGAAGCTTTCTTT.

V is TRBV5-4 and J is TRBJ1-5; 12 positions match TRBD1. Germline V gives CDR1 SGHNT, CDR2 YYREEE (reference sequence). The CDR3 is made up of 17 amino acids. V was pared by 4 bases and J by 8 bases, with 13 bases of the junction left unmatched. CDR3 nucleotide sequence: TGTGCCAGCAGCCTCCCCGGGGACAGGGGGCGAGGGAAGCCCCAGCATTTT. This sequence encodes CASSLPGDRGRGKPQHF.

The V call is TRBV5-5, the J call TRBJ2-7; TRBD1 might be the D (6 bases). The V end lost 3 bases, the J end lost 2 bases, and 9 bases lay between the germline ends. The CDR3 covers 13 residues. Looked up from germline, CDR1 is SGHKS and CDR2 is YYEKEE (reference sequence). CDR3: CASSSTGTYEQYF. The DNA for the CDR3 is TGTGCCAGCAGCTCGACAGGCACCTACGAGCAGTACTTC.

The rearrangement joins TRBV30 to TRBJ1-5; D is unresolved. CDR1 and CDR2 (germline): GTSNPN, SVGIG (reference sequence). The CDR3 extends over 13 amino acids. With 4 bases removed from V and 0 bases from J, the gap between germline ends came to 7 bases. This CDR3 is CAWTGGSNQPQHF. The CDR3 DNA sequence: TGTGCCTGGACGGGTGGTAGCAATCAGCCCCAGCATTTT.

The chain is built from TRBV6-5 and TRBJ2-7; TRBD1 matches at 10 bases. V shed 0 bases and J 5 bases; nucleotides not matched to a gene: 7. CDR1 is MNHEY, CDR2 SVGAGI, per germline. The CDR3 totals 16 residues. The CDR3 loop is CASSYSKGQGQHEQYF. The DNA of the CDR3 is TGTGCCAGCAGTTACTCGAAGGGACAGGGGCAACACGAGCAGTACTTC.

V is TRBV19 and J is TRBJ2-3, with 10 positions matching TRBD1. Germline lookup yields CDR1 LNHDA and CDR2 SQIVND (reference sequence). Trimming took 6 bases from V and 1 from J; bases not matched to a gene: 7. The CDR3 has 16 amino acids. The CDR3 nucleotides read TGTGCCAGTAGCACCCGTGGGACAGGGGGCACAGATACGCAGTATTTT. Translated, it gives CASSTRGTGGTDTQYF.

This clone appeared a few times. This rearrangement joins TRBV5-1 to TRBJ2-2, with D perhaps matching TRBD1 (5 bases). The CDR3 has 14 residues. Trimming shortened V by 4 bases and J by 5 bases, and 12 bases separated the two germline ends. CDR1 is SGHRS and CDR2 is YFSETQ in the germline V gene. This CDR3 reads CASSDLYRTGELFF. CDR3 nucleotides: TGCGCCAGCAGCGACCTTTACAGGACCGGGGAGCTGTTTTTT.

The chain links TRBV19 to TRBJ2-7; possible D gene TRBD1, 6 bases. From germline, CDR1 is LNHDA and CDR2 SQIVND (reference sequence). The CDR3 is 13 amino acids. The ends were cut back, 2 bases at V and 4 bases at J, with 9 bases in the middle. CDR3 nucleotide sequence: TGTGCCAGTAGTATAAACAGGGCGTACGAGCAGTACTTC. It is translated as CASSINRAYEQYF.

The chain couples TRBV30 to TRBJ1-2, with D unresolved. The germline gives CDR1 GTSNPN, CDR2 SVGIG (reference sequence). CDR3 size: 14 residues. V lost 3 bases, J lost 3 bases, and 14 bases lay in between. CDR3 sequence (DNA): TGTGCCTGGAGCTCCAATATTCCGGACTATGGCTACACCTTC. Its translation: CAWSSNIPDYGYTF.

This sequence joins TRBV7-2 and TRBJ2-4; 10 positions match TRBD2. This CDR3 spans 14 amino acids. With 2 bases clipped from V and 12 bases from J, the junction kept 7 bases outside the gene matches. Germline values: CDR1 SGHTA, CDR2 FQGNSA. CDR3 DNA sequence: TGTGCCAGCAGCTTACGTGGGACTAGCGAGAATCAGTACTTC. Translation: CASSLRGTSENQYF.

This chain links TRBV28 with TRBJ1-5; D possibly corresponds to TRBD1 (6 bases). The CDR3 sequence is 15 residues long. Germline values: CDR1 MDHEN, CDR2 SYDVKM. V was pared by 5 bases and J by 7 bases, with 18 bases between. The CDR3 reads CASSPARGIYQPQHF. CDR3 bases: TGTGCCAGCAGTCCTGCCAGGGGTATATACCAGCCCCAGCATTTT.

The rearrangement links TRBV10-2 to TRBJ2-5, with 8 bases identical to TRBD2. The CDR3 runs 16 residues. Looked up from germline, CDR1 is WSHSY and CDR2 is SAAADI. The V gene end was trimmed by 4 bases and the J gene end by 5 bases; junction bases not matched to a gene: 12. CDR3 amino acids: CASSVSGTSAIETQYF. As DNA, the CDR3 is TGCGCCAGCAGTGTCTCCGGGACTAGTGCCATCGAGACCCAGTACTTC.